This entry concerns a single T cell receptor (beta chain). These data belong to a study of blood T cell repertoires in COVID-19. Produced via immunoSEQ multiplex PCR; TCRdb's table is partial and in-frame only. This table holds 200,000 to 250,000 clones, 70% to 90% found once. Trimming stripped 7 bases from V and 0 bases from J, with 15 bases between. The CDR3 consists of 15 residues. Germline CDR1 reads LNHDA; CDR2 reads SQIVND (reference sequence). Input material: PBMCs or T cells enriched from blood (not recorded which). The rearrangement joins TRBV19 to TRBJ1-1; D remains ambiguous. The receptor was derived from a woman between 50 and 59 years old in a cohort exposed to, infected with or recovered from COVID-19 (not recorded which). CDR3 bases: TGTGCCAGTACGTCGGCCGGGTCGCTGAACACTGAAGCTTTCTTT. Residues: CASTSAGSLNTEAFF.